This T cell receptor beta chain was captured by sequencing in a study of blood T cell repertoires in COVID-19. As for the study in general: T cells, B-cell-depleted T cells, or PBMCs provided the cDNA or gDNA that served as material.

TCRdb keeps only in-frame clones here, not all; method: immunoSEQ multiplex PCR. The sample shows some 18,000 clones, roughly 93% of them seen only once. Germline V gene data show CDR1 as SGHTA and CDR2 as FQGTGA. With V trimmed by 5 bases and J by 2 bases, 6 bases remained unmatched. The length of the CDR3 is 16 residues. The chain is built from TRBV7-3 and TRBJ2-4; 10 bases align to TRBD1. Source material: peripheral blood. The receptor was derived from a human donor in a cohort sampled during active COVID-19. This CDR3 reads CASSTTGGATKNIQYF. The CDR3 coding sequence is TGTGCCAGCAGCACGACAGGGGGCGCGACCAAAAACATTCAGTACTTC.